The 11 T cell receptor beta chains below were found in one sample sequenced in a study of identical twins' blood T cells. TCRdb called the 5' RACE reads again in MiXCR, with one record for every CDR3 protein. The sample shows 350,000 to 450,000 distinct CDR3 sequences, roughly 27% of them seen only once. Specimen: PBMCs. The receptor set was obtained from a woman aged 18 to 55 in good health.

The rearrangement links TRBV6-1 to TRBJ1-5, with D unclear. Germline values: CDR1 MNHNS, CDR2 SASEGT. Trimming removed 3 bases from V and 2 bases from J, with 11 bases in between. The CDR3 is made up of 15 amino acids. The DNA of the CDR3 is TGTGCCAGCAGTGACTCCACCTGGGGCAATCAGCCCCAGCATTTT. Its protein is CASSDSTWGNQPQHF.

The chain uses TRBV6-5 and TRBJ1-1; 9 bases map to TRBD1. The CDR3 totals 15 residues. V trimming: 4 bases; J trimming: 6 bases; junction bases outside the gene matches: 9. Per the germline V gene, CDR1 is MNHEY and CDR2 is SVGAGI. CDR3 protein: CASSSVRTGVPEAFF. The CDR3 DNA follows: TGTGCCAGCAGTTCCGTACGGACAGGGGTACCTGAAGCTTTCTTT.

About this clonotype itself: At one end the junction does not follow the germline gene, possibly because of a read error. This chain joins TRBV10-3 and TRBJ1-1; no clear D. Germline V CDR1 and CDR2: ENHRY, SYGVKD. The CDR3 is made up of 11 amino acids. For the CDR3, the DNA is TGTGCCATCAGTGGGGCCACTGAAGCTCTCTTT. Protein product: CAISGATEALF.

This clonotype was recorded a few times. CDR3 nucleotides: TGCGCCAGCAGCCCCAGGGGCCCGAACACCGGGGAGCTGTTTTTT. It encodes CASSPRGPNTGELFF. The V gene is TRBV4-1, the J gene TRBJ2-2; possibly TRBD1 for D (6 bases). Germline lookup yields CDR1 MGHRA and CDR2 YSYEKL. The CDR3 length is 15 residues. Trimming cost V 4 bases and J 0 bases, with 9 bases left between them.

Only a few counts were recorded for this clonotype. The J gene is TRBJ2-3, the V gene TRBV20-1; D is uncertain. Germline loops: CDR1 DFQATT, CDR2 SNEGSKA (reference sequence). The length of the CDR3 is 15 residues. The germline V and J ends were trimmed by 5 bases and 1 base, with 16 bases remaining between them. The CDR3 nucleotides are TGCAGTGCTCTACATCTCGACGGGCGCACAGATACGCAGTATTTT. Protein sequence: CSALHLDGRTDTQYF.

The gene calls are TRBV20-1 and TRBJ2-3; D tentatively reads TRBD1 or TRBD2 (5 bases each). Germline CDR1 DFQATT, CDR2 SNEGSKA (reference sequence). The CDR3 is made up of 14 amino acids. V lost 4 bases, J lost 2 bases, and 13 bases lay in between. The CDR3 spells CSATTGGFTDTQYF. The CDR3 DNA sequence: TGCAGTGCTACCACTGGGGGTTTCACAGATACGCAGTATTTT.

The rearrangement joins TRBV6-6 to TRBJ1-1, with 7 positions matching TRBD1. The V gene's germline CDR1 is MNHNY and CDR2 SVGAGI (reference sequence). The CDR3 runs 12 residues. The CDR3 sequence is CTSSYLRGLAFF. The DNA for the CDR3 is TGTACTAGCAGTTACCTTAGGGGGCTGGCTTTCTTT.

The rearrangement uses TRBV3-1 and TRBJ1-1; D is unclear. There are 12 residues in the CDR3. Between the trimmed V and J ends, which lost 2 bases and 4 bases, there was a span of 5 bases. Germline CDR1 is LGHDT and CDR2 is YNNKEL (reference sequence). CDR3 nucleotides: TGTGCCAGCAGCCAACCTAGCACTGAAGCTTTCTTT. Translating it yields CASSQPSTEAFF.

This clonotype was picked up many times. The CDR3 sequence is CASSLDKRGTLLNTEAFF. The CDR3 DNA reads as TGTGCCAGCAGTTTAGATAAACGGGGGACTTTACTGAACACTGAAGCTTTCTTT. The chain employs TRBV12-3 or TRBV12-4 and TRBJ1-1, with a weak D call TRBD1 (5 bases). The CDR3 sequence is 18 residues long. Between the trimmed V and J ends, which lost 1 base and 0 bases, there was a span of 18 bases.

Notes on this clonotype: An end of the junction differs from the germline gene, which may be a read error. CDR3 residues: CASSLEVFQPAF. As DNA, the CDR3 is TGTGCCAGCAGCTTAGAAGTTTTCCAACCGGCGTTC. The chain combines TRBV7-9 with TRBJ1-2; D gene unclear. Germline CDR1 and CDR2: SEHNR and FQNEAQ (reference sequence). The CDR3 extends over 12 amino acids.

The CDR3 bases are TGCGCCAGCAGCTTGGGATTCATTTACAATGAGCAGTTCTTC. Translation: CASSLGFIYNEQFF. The gene calls are TRBV5-1 and TRBJ2-1; no clear D gene. The CDR3 is 14 amino acids. V lost 0 bases, J lost 4 bases, and 8 bases lay in between. Germline assignment: CDR1 SGHRS and CDR2 YFSETQ.